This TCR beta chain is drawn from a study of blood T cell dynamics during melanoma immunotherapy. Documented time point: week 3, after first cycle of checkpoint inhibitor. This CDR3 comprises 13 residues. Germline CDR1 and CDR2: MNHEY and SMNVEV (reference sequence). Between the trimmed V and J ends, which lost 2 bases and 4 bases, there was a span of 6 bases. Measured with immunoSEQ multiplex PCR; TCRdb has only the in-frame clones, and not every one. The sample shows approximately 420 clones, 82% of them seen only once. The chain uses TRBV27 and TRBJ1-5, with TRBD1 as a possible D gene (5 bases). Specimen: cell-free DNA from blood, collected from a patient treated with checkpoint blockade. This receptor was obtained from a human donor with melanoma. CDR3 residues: CASSLGANQPQHF. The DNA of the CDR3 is TGTGCCAGCAGTTTAGGGGCGAATCAGCCCCAGCATTTT.